The T cell receptor (beta chain) under discussion was sequenced for a study of molecular identifiers for immune sequencing clone quantification. Germline V gene sequence: CDR1 SEHNR, CDR2 FQNEAQ (reference sequence). CDR3 length: 16 amino acids. V was cut by 2 bases and J by 0 bases, with 10 bases left in between. The bulk TCR libraries were made with methods described before and with listed TCR primers. TCRdb redid the calling of the PCR reads with MiXCR, one entry per CDR3 protein. The sample yields approximately 590,000 distinct CDR3 sequences, around 25% seen once. Each library that profiled naive CD8 cells came from roughly 18,000 to 920,000 sorted cells with 10%, 30% or 50% RNA. Sorting selected naive CD8 T cells with a CD8+CD4-CCR7+CD45RA+ phenotype. This clonotype was detected many times.

This receptor was identified in a human donor in good health. Some libraries in this study had Jurkat cell RNA spiked in. The chain carries TRBV7-9 and TRBJ1-4; D ambiguous. The material sequenced was naive CD8+ T cells from blood, with Jurkat cell RNA spiked in. The subset: FACS-sorted CD8+CD4-CCR7+CD45RA+ naive T cells. CDR3 amino acids: CASSLLPPATNEKLFF. The CDR3 DNA follows: TGTGCCAGCAGCTTACTTCCACCTGCAACTAATGAAAAACTGTTTTTT.